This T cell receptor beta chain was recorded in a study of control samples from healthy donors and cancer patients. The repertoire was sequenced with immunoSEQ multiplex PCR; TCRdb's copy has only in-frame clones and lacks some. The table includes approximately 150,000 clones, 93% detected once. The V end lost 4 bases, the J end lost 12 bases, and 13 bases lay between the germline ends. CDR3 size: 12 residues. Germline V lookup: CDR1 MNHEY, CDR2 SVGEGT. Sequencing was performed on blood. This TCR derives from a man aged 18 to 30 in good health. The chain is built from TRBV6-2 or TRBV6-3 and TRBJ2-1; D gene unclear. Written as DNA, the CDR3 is TGTGCCAGCAGTTCTTGGCCCGTATCGCAGTTCTTC. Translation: CASSSWPVSQFF.